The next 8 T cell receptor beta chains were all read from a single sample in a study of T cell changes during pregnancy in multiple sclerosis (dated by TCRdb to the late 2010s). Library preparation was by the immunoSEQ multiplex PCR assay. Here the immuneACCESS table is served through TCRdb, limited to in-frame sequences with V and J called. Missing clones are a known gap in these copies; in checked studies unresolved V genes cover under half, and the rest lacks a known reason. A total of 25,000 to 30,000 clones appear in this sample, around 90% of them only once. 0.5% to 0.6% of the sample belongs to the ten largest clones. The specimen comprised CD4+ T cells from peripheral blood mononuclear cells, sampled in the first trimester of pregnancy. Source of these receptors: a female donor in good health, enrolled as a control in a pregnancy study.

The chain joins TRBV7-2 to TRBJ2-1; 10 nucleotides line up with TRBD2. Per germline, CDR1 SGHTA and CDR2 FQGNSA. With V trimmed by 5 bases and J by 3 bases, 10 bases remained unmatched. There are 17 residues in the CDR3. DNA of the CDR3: TGTGCCAGCAGCCGGGTGATAACTAGCGGGGACTACAATGAGCAGTTCTTC. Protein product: CASSRVITSGDYNEQFF.

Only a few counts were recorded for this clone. The CDR3 spells CASSILDRPNYGYTF. CDR3 bases: TGTGCCAGTAGTATACTGGACAGACCCAACTATGGCTACACCTTC. V and J are TRBV19 and TRBJ1-2; D perhaps matches TRBD1 (6 bases). Trimming shortened V by 2 bases and J by 2 bases, and 12 bases separated the two germline ends. This CDR3 comprises 15 residues. Per the germline V gene, CDR1 is LNHDA and CDR2 is SQIVND (reference sequence).

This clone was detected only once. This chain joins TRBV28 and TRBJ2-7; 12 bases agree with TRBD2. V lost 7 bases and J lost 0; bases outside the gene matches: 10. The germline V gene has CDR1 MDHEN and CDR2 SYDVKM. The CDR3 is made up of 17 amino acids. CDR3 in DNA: TGTGCCAGCACCGCAGGTCTAGCGGGAGGGAGCTCCTACGAGCAGTACTTC. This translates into CASTAGLAGGSSYEQYF.

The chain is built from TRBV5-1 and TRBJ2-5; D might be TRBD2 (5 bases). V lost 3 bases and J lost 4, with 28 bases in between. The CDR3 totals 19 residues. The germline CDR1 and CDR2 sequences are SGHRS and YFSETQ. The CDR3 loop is CASSSRGSRVGRAVETQYF. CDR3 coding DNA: TGCGCCAGCAGCTCCCGCGGCTCGAGGGTCGGACGGGCGGTAGAGACCCAGTACTTC. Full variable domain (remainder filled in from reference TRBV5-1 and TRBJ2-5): KAGVTQTPRYLIKTRGQQVTLSCSPISGHRSVSWYQQTPGQGLQFLFEYFSETQRNKGNFPGRFSGRQFSNSRSEMNVSTLELGDSALYLCASSSRGSRVGRAVETQYFGPGTRLLVL.

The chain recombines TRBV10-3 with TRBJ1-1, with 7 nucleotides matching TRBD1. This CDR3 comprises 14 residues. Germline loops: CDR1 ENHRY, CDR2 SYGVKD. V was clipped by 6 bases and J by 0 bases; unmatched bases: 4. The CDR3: CAIRGTVMNTEAFF. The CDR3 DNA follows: TGTGCCATCAGGGGGACAGTCATGAACACTGAAGCTTTCTTT.

The CDR3 nucleotides read TGTGCCAGTAGTCCCCGGGACTTAAGCACAGATACGCAGTATTTT. Encoded protein: CASSPRDLSTDTQYF. The chain combines TRBV19 with TRBJ2-3; a weak D match, TRBD2 (6 bases). The V gene lost 5 bases and the J gene lost 0 bases, with 12 bases spanning the gap. The length of the CDR3 is 15 residues. Looked up from germline, CDR1 is LNHDA and CDR2 is SQIVND (reference sequence).

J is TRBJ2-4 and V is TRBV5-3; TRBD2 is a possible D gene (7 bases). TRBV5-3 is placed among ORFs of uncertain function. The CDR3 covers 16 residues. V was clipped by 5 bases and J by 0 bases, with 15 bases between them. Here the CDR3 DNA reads TGTGCCAGAAGTTTCTTGGGGGGGCAAGCCAAAAACATTCAGTACTTC. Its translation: CARSFLGGQAKNIQYF.

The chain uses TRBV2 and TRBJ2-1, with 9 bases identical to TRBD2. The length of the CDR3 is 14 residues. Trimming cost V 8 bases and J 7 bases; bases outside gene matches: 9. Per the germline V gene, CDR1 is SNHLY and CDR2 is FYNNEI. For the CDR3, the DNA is TGTGCCAGCTGCAGCGGGGGGCCGAGAAATGAGCAGTTCTTC. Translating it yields CASCSGGPRNEQFF.